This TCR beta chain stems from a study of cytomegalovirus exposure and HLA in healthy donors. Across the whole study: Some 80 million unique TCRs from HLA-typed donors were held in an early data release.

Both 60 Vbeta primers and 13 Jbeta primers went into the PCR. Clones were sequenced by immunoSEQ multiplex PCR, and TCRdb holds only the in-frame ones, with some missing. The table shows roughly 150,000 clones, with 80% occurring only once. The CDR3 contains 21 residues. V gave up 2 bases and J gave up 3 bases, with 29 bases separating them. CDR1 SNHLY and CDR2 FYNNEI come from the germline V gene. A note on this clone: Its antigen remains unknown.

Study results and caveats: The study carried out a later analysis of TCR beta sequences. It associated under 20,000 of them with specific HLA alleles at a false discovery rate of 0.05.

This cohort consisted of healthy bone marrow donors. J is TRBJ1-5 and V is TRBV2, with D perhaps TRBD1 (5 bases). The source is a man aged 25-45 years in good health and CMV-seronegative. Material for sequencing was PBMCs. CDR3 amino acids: CASSEMGYTGQRASANQPQHF. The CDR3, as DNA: TGTGCCAGCAGTGAAATGGGGTATACAGGACAAAGGGCCTCGGCCAATCAGCCCCAGCATTTT.